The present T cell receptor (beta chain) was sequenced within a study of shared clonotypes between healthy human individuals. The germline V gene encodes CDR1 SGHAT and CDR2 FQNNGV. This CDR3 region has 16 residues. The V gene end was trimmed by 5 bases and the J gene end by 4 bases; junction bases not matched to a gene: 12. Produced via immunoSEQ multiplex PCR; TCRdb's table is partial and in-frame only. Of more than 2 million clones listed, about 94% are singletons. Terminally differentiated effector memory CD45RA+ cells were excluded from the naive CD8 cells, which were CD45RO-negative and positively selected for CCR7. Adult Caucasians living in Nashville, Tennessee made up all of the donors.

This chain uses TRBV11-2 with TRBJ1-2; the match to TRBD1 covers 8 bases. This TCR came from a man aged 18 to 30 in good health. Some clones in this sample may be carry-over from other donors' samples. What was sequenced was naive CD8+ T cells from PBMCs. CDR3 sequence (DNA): TGTGCCAGCAGCAGTGGGTCGGGACAGGACCTCTATGGCTACACCTTC. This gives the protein CASSSGSGQDLYGYTF. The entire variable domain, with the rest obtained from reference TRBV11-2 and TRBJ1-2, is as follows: EAGVAQSPRYKIIEKRQSVAFWCNPISGHATLYWYQQILGQGPKLLIQFQNNGVVDDSQLPKDRFSAERLKGVDSTLKIQPAKLEDSAVYLCASSSGSGQDLYGYTFGSGTRLTVV.